This TCR beta chain was observed in a study of breast tumors, draining lymph nodes, adjacent tissues. This clonotype was counted many times. Antigen unknown. The V and J ends lost 2 bases and 2 bases respectively, with 15 bases between them. This CDR3 spans 16 amino acids. Germline lookup yields CDR1 DFQATT and CDR2 SNEGSKA (reference sequence). Whole-study findings and limits: Tumor TCR diversity was below lymph nodes but above nontumor tissue. Findings are consistent with lymph node origin and intratumoral expansion of most tumor T cells. Tumor T cell lymph node origin was a supported hypothesis, not proven.

TCRdb ran MiXCR on the multiplex PCR reads and lists one entry per CDR3 protein. This sample carries approximately 100,000 distinct CDR3 sequences, less than 25% of them seen once, and the ten largest clones take approximately 1.2%. Breast cancer patients provided tissue from their axillary draining lymph nodes. This sequence joins TRBV20-1 and TRBJ1-4; D remains ambiguous. The sequencing input was axillary lymph node tissue. The TCR was taken from a female donor with breast cancer. Some clones in this sample may be carry-over from other donors' samples. The CDR3 DNA reads as TGCAGTGCTAGAACTACATGGGTGGGGACTAATGAAAAACTGTTTTTT. The encoded protein is CSARTTWVGTNEKLFF.